The next 27 T cell receptor beta chains were all read from a single sample in a study of OX40 agonist ivuxolimab in advanced cancers. Using immunoSEQ multiplex PCR, the repertoire was profiled, and TCRdb retains in-frame clones only, with some absent. The sample shows some 35,000 clones, 70% to 85% of them seen only once. The source was CD4+ or CD8+ T cells sorted from blood, collected in a trial of the OX40 agonist ivuxolimab. The source of these receptors is an adult with an advanced solid tumor such as melanoma, head and neck, liver or kidney cancer.

V usage is TRBV6-5 and J usage is TRBJ2-7; D is ambiguous. Germline V gene sequence: CDR1 MNHEY, CDR2 SVGAGI. This CDR3 has 11 amino acids. With 0 bases removed from V and 5 bases from J, the gap between germline ends came to 2 bases. In DNA, the CDR3 is TGTGCCAGCAGTTACTCTAACGAGCAGTACTTC. Protein sequence: CASSYSNEQYF.

In this sample, this clone turned up once. The V gene is TRBV28, the J gene TRBJ1-1, with a weak D call TRBD1 (5 bases). This CDR3 region has 14 residues. The V end was cut by 7 bases, the J end by 6 bases, with 18 bases between. CDR1 and CDR2 from the germline V gene are MDHEN and SYDVKM. CDR3 bases: TGTGCCAGCACCCTGGGGGTGCAATGGGCTGAAGCTTTCTTT. It is translated as CASTLGVQWAEAFF. Supplemented by reference TRBV28 and TRBJ1-1, the full variable domain reads DVKVTQSSRYLVKRTGEKVFLECVQDMDHENMFWYRQDPGLGLRLIYFSYDVKMKEKGDIPEGYSVSREKKERFSLILESASTNQTSMYLCASTLGVQWAEAFFGQGTRLTVV.

The chain combines TRBV2 with TRBJ1-6, with TRBD1 matching 9 bases. The CDR3 contains 13 residues. The germline V gene encodes CDR1 SNHLY and CDR2 FYNNEI. V lost 6 bases to trimming and J lost 18 bases; unmatched junction nucleotides: 12. CDR3 nucleotide sequence: TGTGCCAGCAGAAACCTTCCCCGGGACAGGGCCCACTTT. Amino acids: CASRNLPRDRAHF.

J is TRBJ1-5 and V is TRBV6-4; 8 bases fit TRBD1. The ends lost 4 bases at V and 5 bases at J; junction bases unmatched: 10. The CDR3 covers 16 residues. The germline V gene has CDR1 MRHNA and CDR2 SNTAGT. The DNA for the CDR3 is TGTGCCAGCAGTGGGGGACAGGAGGGGTACGATCAGCCCCAGCATTTT. This encodes CASSGGQEGYDQPQHF.

The V call is TRBV12-5, the J call TRBJ1-5, with D possibly being TRBD1 (6 bases). The V end lost 2 bases, the J end lost 0 bases, and 8 bases lay between the germline ends. Per the germline V gene, CDR1 is LGHNT and CDR2 is FRNRAP. The CDR3 totals 15 residues. The CDR3 DNA follows: TGTGCTAGTGGTTTGTCGGGACATAGCAATCAGCCCCAGCATTTT. Protein sequence: CASGLSGHSNQPQHF. Full variable domain (outside the CDR3, taken from reference TRBV12-5 and TRBJ1-5): DARVTQTPRHKVTEMGQEVTMRCQPILGHNTVFWYRQTMMQGLELLAYFRNRAPLDDSGMPKDRFSAEMPDATLATLKIQPSEPRDSAVYFCASGLSGHSNQPQHFGDGTRLSIL.

This chain joins TRBV4-2 and TRBJ1-2, with D perhaps TRBD1 (6 bases). The germline gives CDR1 LGHNA, CDR2 YNFKEQ. The CDR3 is made up of 14 amino acids. Deletions cut 0 bases from V and 8 bases from J, with 13 bases between. CDR3 in amino acids: CASSQDPGERGYTF. CDR3 in DNA: TGTGCCAGCAGCCAAGATCCAGGGGAGAGAGGCTACACCTTC.

This chain connects TRBV6-5 to TRBJ2-2; unclear D gene. CDR3 length: 16 amino acids. Trimming removed 2 bases at V and 0 bases at J, with 10 bases between. Germline V gene lookup returns CDR1 MNHEY and CDR2 SVGAGI. CDR3 protein: CASSYRRRTNTGELFF. The CDR3 DNA reads TGTGCCAGCAGTTACCGAAGACGCACGAACACCGGGGAGCTGTTTTTT.

The chain combines TRBV6-1 with TRBJ2-7, with a tentative D call TRBD1 (7 bases). Germline V gives CDR1 MNHNS, CDR2 SASEGT. This CDR3 region has 14 residues. Trimming stripped 5 bases from V and 3 bases from J, with 14 bases between. CDR3 nucleotides: TGTGCCAGCAGTCCTCAGGGGGGAGACTACGAGCAGTACTTC. Its translation is CASSPQGGDYEQYF.

The chain employs TRBV9 and TRBJ1-6; possible D gene TRBD1, 5 bases. The germline V and J ends were trimmed by 3 bases and 5 bases, with 15 bases remaining between them. The CDR3 runs 16 residues. Germline V gives CDR1 SGDLS, CDR2 YYNGEE. For the CDR3, the DNA is TGTGCCAGCAGCGCCGTCGGGGGGTCCGATAATTCACCCCTCCACTTT. Amino acid sequence: CASSAVGGSDNSPLHF.

This chain links TRBV18 with TRBJ2-5; 9 bases map to TRBD1. The J segment lost 7 bases and the V segment lost 4 bases, leaving 7 bases of the junction unmatched. CDR1 and CDR2 from the germline V gene are KGHSH and LQKENI. The CDR3 has 14 residues. The chain's CDR3 is CASSLRTGEGTQYF. The CDR3 nucleotides are TGTGCCAGCTCACTCAGGACAGGGGAAGGGACCCAGTACTTC.

The J gene is TRBJ2-3, the V gene TRBV30; D might be TRBD2 (5 bases). CDR3 length: 13 amino acids. Trimming left V 1 base short and J 4 bases short, with 9 bases between. Germline CDR1 reads GTSNPN; CDR2 reads SVGIG (reference sequence). As DNA, the CDR3 is TGTGCCTGGAGTGGGACTCCCCCAGATACGCAGTATTTT. Translation gives CAWSGTPPDTQYF. Full variable domain (remainder filled in from reference TRBV30 and TRBJ2-3): SQTIHQWPATLVQPVGSPLSLECTVEGTSNPNLYWYRQAAGRGLQLLFYSVGIGQISSEVPQNLSASRPQDRQFILSSKKLLLSDSGFYLCAWSGTPPDTQYFGPGTRLTVL.

This chain links TRBV28 with TRBJ2-7; 11 positions agree with TRBD1. Germline V gene lookup returns CDR1 MDHEN and CDR2 SYDVKM. With 5 bases clipped from V and 5 bases from J, the junction kept 14 bases outside the gene matches. This CDR3 spans 17 amino acids. CDR3 nucleotides: TGTGCCAGCAGTCCCTCGGACAGGGGGCGCGTCCTGAACGAGCAGTACTTC. Translation: CASSPSDRGRVLNEQYF.

The chain is built from TRBV7-4 and TRBJ1-6, with 11 bases that match TRBD1. V gave up 5 bases and J gave up 8 bases; unmatched junction bases: 5. CDR3 length: 15 residues. Germline CDR1 reads SGHVT; CDR2 reads SQSDAQ. The DNA of the CDR3 is TGTGCCAGCAGCCCAAGGACAGGGGGCGATTCACCCCTCCACTTT. Its translation: CASSPRTGGDSPLHF. Full variable domain (outside the CDR3, taken from reference TRBV7-4 and TRBJ1-6): GAGVSQSPRYKVAKRGRDVALRCDSISGHVTLYWYRQTLGQGSEVLTYSQSDAQRDKSGRPSGRFSAERPERSVSTLKIQRTEQGDSAVYLCASSPRTGGDSPLHFGNGTRLTVT.

The chain employs TRBV5-5 and TRBJ2-3; D unclear. Between the trimmed V and J ends, which lost 0 bases and 9 bases, there was a span of 20 bases. Germline V lookup: CDR1 SGHKS, CDR2 YYEKEE (reference sequence). The CDR3 is 16 amino acids. The CDR3 reads CASSLARVGALRTQYF. The CDR3 DNA reads TGTGCCAGCAGCTTGGCCCGCGTGGGCGCTTTGAGAACGCAGTATTTT.

This chain uses TRBV7-9 with TRBJ2-3; D gene unclear. The CDR3 has 13 amino acids. Germline V lookup: CDR1 SEHNR, CDR2 FQNEAQ (reference sequence). The germline V and J ends were trimmed by 4 bases and 4 bases, with 9 bases remaining between them. CDR3 sequence reads: CASSYSSPDTQYF. The CDR3 DNA follows: TGTGCCAGCAGCTATAGTAGCCCAGATACGCAGTATTTT.

This clone has only a few counts. The CDR3 region has the DNA TGTGCCAGCAGCCCCGGGACAGGGGCTAGCAATCAGCCCCAGCATTTT. Translated: CASSPGTGASNQPQHF. The rearrangement links TRBV7-9 to TRBJ1-5; 10 nucleotides match TRBD1. The trim removed 5 bases at V and 0 bases at J, leaving 4 bases unmatched. CDR1 is SEHNR, CDR2 FQNEAQ, per germline (reference sequence). The CDR3 consists of 16 residues. The full variable domain, in which reference TRBV7-9 and TRBJ1-5 provide the parts outside the CDR3, is DTGVSQNPRHKITKRGQNVTFRCDPISEHNRLYWYRQTLGQGPEFLTYFQNEAQLEKSRLLSDRFSAERPKGSFSTLEIQRTEQGDSAMYLCASSPGTGASNQPQHFGDGTRLSIL.

The rearrangement uses TRBV11-3 and TRBJ2-1; TRBD2 is a possible D gene (5 bases). CDR3 size: 17 residues. Germline CDR1 reads SGHNT; CDR2 reads YENEEA. Trimming pared 5 bases from V and 0 bases from J, leaving 17 bases between. CDR3 sequence (DNA): TGTGCCAGCAGCCAAACGAGGACTCCCTCCTCCTACAATGAGCAGTTCTTC. This gives the protein CASSQTRTPSSYNEQFF.

The CDR3 spells CASSGYRGTEAFF. CDR3 DNA sequence: TGTGCCAGCAGTGGCTACAGGGGCACTGAAGCTTTCTTT. The chain has TRBV6-6 and TRBJ1-1; TRBD1 matches at 7 bases. The CDR3 length is 13 residues. Losses at the gene ends were 5 bases for V and 4 bases for J; bases not matched to a gene: 4. Germline V gene data show CDR1 as MNHNY and CDR2 as SVGAGI (reference sequence).

The chain links TRBV30 to TRBJ1-2, with a tentative D call TRBD1 (6 bases). The V and J ends lost 3 bases and 8 bases respectively, with 10 bases between them. CDR1 GTSNPN and CDR2 SVGIG come from the germline V gene (reference sequence). The CDR3 spans 11 residues. CDR3: CAWSRGGGYTF. Here the CDR3 DNA reads TGTGCCTGGAGCAGGGGCGGGGGCTACACCTTC.

CDR3 nucleotides: TGTGCCAGCACCATTTCCCCTGGGGAGCAGTACTTC. It specifies CASTISPGEQYF. The chain carries TRBV6-5 and TRBJ2-7; unclear D gene. CDR1 and CDR2 (germline): MNHEY, SVGAGI. With 7 bases removed from V and 7 bases from J, the gap between germline ends came to 14 bases. This CDR3 comprises 12 residues.

J is TRBJ2-1 and V is TRBV6-6, with D perhaps being TRBD1 or TRBD2 (7 bases each). The germline V and J ends were trimmed by 7 bases and 5 bases, with 15 bases remaining between them. The CDR3 is made up of 14 amino acids. Looked up from germline, CDR1 is MNHNY and CDR2 is SVGAGI (reference sequence). CDR3 amino acids: CASTRAGGDNEQFF. For the CDR3, the DNA is TGTGCCAGCACCCGCGCAGGGGGGGACAATGAGCAGTTCTTC.

The chain links TRBV5-1 to TRBJ2-3, with 7 bases that match TRBD2. Trimming at V came to 1 base and at J to 0 bases, leaving 8 bases not matched to a gene. Germline CDR1 is SGHRS and CDR2 is YFSETQ. CDR3 length equals 17 residues. The CDR3 sequence is CASSLRGEGRSTDTQYF. CDR3 DNA: TGCGCCAGCAGCTTGCGGGGGGAGGGCCGGAGCACAGATACGCAGTATTTT.

The chain recombines TRBV6-4 with TRBJ2-1; the match to TRBD2 covers 11 bases. The length of the CDR3 is 15 residues. Losses at the gene ends were 4 bases for V and 3 bases for J; bases not matched to a gene: 2. Germline assignment: CDR1 MRHNA and CDR2 SNTAGT. The CDR3 loop reads CASSVSGGDYNEQFF. For the CDR3, the DNA is TGTGCCAGCAGTGTTAGCGGGGGGGACTACAATGAGCAGTTCTTC.

The gene calls are TRBV5-8 and TRBJ2-1, with TRBD2 as a possible D gene (5 bases). The CDR3 is 13 residues long. CDR1 and CDR2 from the germline V gene are SGHTS and YDEGEE. V lost 2 bases, J lost 4 bases, and 7 bases lay in between. CDR3 DNA sequence: TGTGCCAGCAGCTTTGCGGGTTACAATGAGCAGTTCTTC. This encodes CASSFAGYNEQFF.

This chain links TRBV6-5 with TRBJ2-3; possible D gene TRBD1, 6 bases. The V end was cut by 2 bases, the J end by 2 bases, with 11 bases between. Germline CDR1 MNHEY, CDR2 SVGAGI. The CDR3 loop spans 15 amino acids. In DNA form, the CDR3 reads TGTGCCAGCAGTTACAGGGGGTTATCCACAGATACGCAGTATTTT. Its protein product is CASSYRGLSTDTQYF.

The chain joins TRBV7-6 to TRBJ2-7, with 7 bases fitting TRBD1. CDR1 SGHVS and CDR2 FNYEAQ come from the germline V gene. This CDR3 has 16 residues. Germline trimming cut 5 bases from V and 6 bases from J; bases unmatched to any gene: 16. The CDR3 sequence is CASSPTGAQSRSEQYF. The CDR3 DNA follows: TGTGCCAGCAGCCCAACAGGGGCCCAATCGCGGTCCGAGCAGTACTTC.

The J gene is TRBJ2-5, the V gene TRBV11-2, with 7 bases matching TRBD2. The J call may not be correct, given that the DNA end is closer to TRBJ2-7. This CDR3 is built from 16 residues. CDR1 is SGHAT and CDR2 is FQNNGV in the germline V gene. CDR3 amino acids: CASSYQKRAGSYEQYF. DNA for the CDR3: TGTGCCAGCAGCTATCAAAAGAGAGCGGGATCTTACGAGCAGTACTTC.